Below are 12 T cell receptor beta chains sequenced from a single sample in a study of T cells in Graves' hyperthyroidism and ophthalmopathy. Authors of the study amplified TCR beta CDR3 regions from RNA transcripts. The HTBI primer set was used in a first-round RT-PCR of the TCR CDR3. MiXCR was run by TCRdb on the multiplex PCR reads, yielding one entry per CDR3 protein. Among 350,000 to 400,000 distinct CDR3 sequences, 15% were seen once, and the ten largest hold around a third. Sequencing used blood. Source of these receptors: a woman aged 25-40 years with Graves' hyperthyroidism.

This clonotype was seen a handful of times. The V and J genes are TRBV12-3 or TRBV12-4 and TRBJ1-1; weak D call: TRBD1 (5 bases). The CDR3 runs 13 residues. Trimming stripped 6 bases from V and 5 bases from J, with 13 bases between. For the CDR3, the DNA is TGTGCCAGCAGGGCCGGGGGGGAGACTGAAGCTTTCTTT. It specifies CASRAGGETEAFF.

This clonotype was detected a few times. V and J are TRBV20-1 and TRBJ2-7, with a possible D match to TRBD1 (6 bases). With 4 bases removed from V and 2 bases from J, the gap between germline ends came to 12 bases. The CDR3 spans 13 residues. CDR1 and CDR2 (germline): DFQATT, SNEGSKA (reference sequence). The CDR3 coding sequence is TGCAGTGCTACCTATCGACAGGCCTACGAGCAGTACTTC. This encodes CSATYRQAYEQYF.

The CDR3 bases are TGTGCCAGCAGCACCCCAGATCCCGGGAAAAGCTCCTACAATGAGCAGTTCTTC. As protein: CASSTPDPGKSSYNEQFF. V and J are TRBV3-1 and TRBJ2-1; a weak D match, TRBD2 (5 bases). This CDR3 contains 18 residues. The V and J ends lost 5 bases and 0 bases respectively, with 20 bases between them. Germline V gene lookup returns CDR1 LGHDT and CDR2 YNNKEL (reference sequence).

This chain links TRBV9 with TRBJ2-1; D may match TRBD1 or TRBD2 (5 bases each). CDR3 length equals 13 residues. Germline CDR1 reads SGDLS; CDR2 reads YYNGEE. V gave up 5 bases and J gave up 5 bases, with 11 bases separating them. The CDR3 spells CASSRGPNNEQFF. The CDR3 nucleotides are TGTGCCAGCAGTCGGGGACCGAACAATGAGCAGTTCTTC.

This clonotype appeared many times. J is TRBJ2-3 and V is TRBV12-3 or TRBV12-4, with a tentative D call TRBD2 (5 bases). V was shortened by 6 bases and J by 0 bases, with 13 bases between the two germline ends. The CDR3 loop spans 15 amino acids. The CDR3 loop is CASRPSAASTDTQYF. CDR3 in DNA: TGTGCCAGCAGGCCCTCAGCGGCTAGCACAGATACGCAGTATTTT.

V and J are TRBV3-1 and TRBJ2-7; D is undetermined. Trimming removed 3 bases from V and 0 bases from J, with 12 bases in between. This CDR3 has 15 amino acids. The V gene's germline CDR1 is LGHDT and CDR2 YNNKEL (reference sequence). The CDR3 sequence: CASSHKSGGSYEQYF. CDR3 in DNA: TGTGCCAGCAGCCACAAATCAGGCGGCTCCTACGAGCAGTACTTC.

In this sample, this clonotype turned up many times. The V gene is TRBV7-9, the J gene TRBJ2-5, with D possibly being TRBD1 or TRBD2 (5 bases each). The CDR3 sequence is 15 residues long. Trimming left V 1 base short and J 1 base short, with 10 bases between. CDR1 is SEHNR, CDR2 FQNEAQ, per germline (reference sequence). The CDR3 reads CASSLGGTLQETQYF. CDR3 DNA: TGTGCCAGCAGCTTAGGGGGGACCCTCCAAGAGACCCAGTACTTC.

Only a few counts were recorded for this clonotype. This chain links TRBV10-2 with TRBJ2-3; D gene uncertain. The CDR3 consists of 13 residues. From germline, CDR1 is WSHSY and CDR2 SAAADI. The V end was cut by 7 bases, the J end by 0 bases, with 8 bases between. The CDR3 loop reads CASNSYSTDTQYF. The CDR3, as DNA: TGCGCCAGCAATTCCTACAGCACAGATACGCAGTATTTT.

This clonotype appeared many times. V and J are TRBV5-5 and TRBJ1-2, with TRBD1 identical over 9 bases. V lost 0 bases and J lost 2; bases outside the gene matches: 11. Germline assignment: CDR1 SGHKS and CDR2 YYEKEE (reference sequence). The CDR3 length is 18 residues. As DNA, the CDR3 is TGTGCCAGCAGCTTGGTTGGGGGACAGGGCACGACCAACTATGGCTACACCTTC. Amino acids: CASSLVGGQGTTNYGYTF. The variable domain in full, completed from reference TRBV5-5 and TRBJ1-2, reads DAGVTQSPTHLIKTRGQQVTLRCSPISGHKSVSWYQQVLGQGPQFIFQYYEKEERGRGNFPDRFSARQFPNYSSELNVNALLLGDSALYLCASSLVGGQGTTNYGYTFGSGTRLTVV.

This clonotype was picked up a small number of times. V usage is TRBV5-4 and J usage is TRBJ1-4, with D unresolved. Looked up from germline, CDR1 is SGHNT and CDR2 is YYREEE (reference sequence). The CDR3 sequence is 14 residues long. V lost 1 base to trimming and J lost 5 bases, with 9 bases between them. DNA for the CDR3: TGTGCCAGCAGCTTGCCGGGCCGGAATGAAAAACTGTTTTTT. Protein sequence: CASSLPGRNEKLFF.

This clonotype was picked up many times. The chain employs TRBV7-6 and TRBJ2-3; 8 bases line up with TRBD1. CDR1 is SGHVS and CDR2 is FNYEAQ in the germline V gene. The CDR3 runs 17 residues. J lost 5 bases, V lost 0 bases, and 10 bases had no gene match. This CDR3 reads CASSLAYPGGGEDTQYF. CDR3 coding DNA: TGTGCCAGCAGCTTAGCGTATCCAGGGGGCGGTGAAGATACGCAGTATTTT.

This clonotype was found many times. This chain links TRBV3-1 with TRBJ2-2, with D uncertain. The length of the CDR3 is 12 residues. The germline V and J ends were trimmed by 3 bases and 6 bases, with 5 bases remaining between them. The germline CDR1 and CDR2 sequences are LGHDT and YNNKEL (reference sequence). CDR3 nucleotides: TGTGCCAGCAGCCACGGGCCCGGGGAGCTGTTTTTT. As protein: CASSHGPGELFF.